This T cell receptor (beta chain) was sequenced for a study of blood T cells in healthy people across ages (dated by TCRdb to between 2015 and 2016). Broadly, across the study: In model experiments, template switching captured roughly one uniquely barcoded TCR beta cDNA molecule for every two T cells. The study measured age-related changes in TCR beta repertoire diversity using deep sequencing normalized with unique cDNA molecular identifiers. Using the same blood draw, the study looked at two additional independent replicas of 1 million unique cDNA reads for two donors, one aged 18 to 30 and the other aged 80 or older. Four age groups were formed from the donors: young (average 16 years), middle-aged (less than 40), aged (roughly 59) and long-lived (82). Donors of different ages were randomly distributed across sequencing lanes to avoid experimental bias.

Library preparation was by 5' RACE. Reads for this sample came from an Illumina HiSeq 2500. The second PCR ran for about 6 to 11 cycles and used a J-beta primer mix along with a sample-barcoded 5' primer. A unique molecular identifier was introduced onto each TCR beta cDNA molecule by a template-switch 5' adaptor carrying 12 random nucleotides. At least 2.5 million CDR3-containing paired-end reads were obtained from each sample. First-strand cDNA was synthesized from all RNA with the Mint cDNA synthesis kit, primed by a TRBC-specific oligonucleotide. All cDNA was treated with uracil-DNA glycosylase and then went through a first 18-cycle PCR with the universal primers M1SS and BC2_uni_R. The paper's data handling went like this. For normalization, 1 million high-quality reads, each with a distinct molecular identifier, were randomly selected from each sample. Reads with shared molecular identifiers were discarded instead of being binned into consensus sequences. MiTCR, set to a Q25 quality threshold and the strictest error-elimination algorithm, was used for CDR3 identification, clonotype clustering and error correction. A nonparametric unseen species model with Euler transformation was used to estimate a lower bound on total TCR beta diversity. The public reads were quality trimmed at Q25 with fastp and then assembled into clones with MiXCR by TCRdb, keeping productive beta chains. Each record represents a unique CDR3 protein, reported with the most common genes and DNA among its rows. The V and J calls, along with clone size, are taken from TCRdb and not from the paper's own processing. The sample has about 1.5 million distinct CDR3 sequences on record, approximately 42% of them singletons. The leading ten clones occupy about 4% of the sample.

The CDR3, from cysteine to phenylalanine, totals 13 residues. The sequence is cut down to CDR3 DNA, 39 bases in frame from base 1. Based on the germline V gene, the CDR1 and CDR2 sequences are SGHTA and FQGNSA. Trimming removed 6 bases from V and 6 bases from J, leaving 11 bases between the germline ends. A word on this clonotype: No cognate antigen has been identified for it. No base qualities exist here, and no much larger clone lies one base off it.

Systemically healthy Caucasian individuals from Russia, approximately 39 in total and aged roughly 6 to 90 years, were included as donors. Each donor gave about 11 milliliters of peripheral blood, drawn into EDTA-treated Vacutainer tubes. Ficoll-Paque density-gradient centrifugation was used to isolate PBMCs, with at least 7 million obtained per sample. Total RNA, at least 5 micrograms per sample, was extracted from PBMCs with Trizol reagent. Naive CD45RAhigh/CD27high T cell percentages were measured by flow cytometry on a PBMC aliquot from every donor. The paper as a whole reports these results and caveats: Compared with the aged group, the long-lived group had more naive CD4+ T cells, fewer expanded clones and increased TCR diversity, suggesting age selection. Because the CMV infection status of the donors was unknown, age-related changes in expanded clonotypes may potentially have been confounded. Observed TCR beta diversity per million T cells fell roughly linearly with age, and a significant reduction was already apparent by age about 36. There was a strong correlation between observed TCR beta diversity and the percentage of naive T cells measured by flow cytometry. Because profiling used bulk unsorted PBMCs, naive and antigen-experienced compartments could not be compared conclusively. Estimates of total diversity based on one million sequenced T cells were regarded as lower bounds and as underestimates.

Sequenced input: blood. The receptor was isolated from a woman under 30 in good health. Here the chain combines TRBV7-2 and TRBJ2-2, with the identity of the D gene unclear. The DNA reads TGTGCCAGCAGATGGACGCGCCCCGGGGAGCTGTTTTTT. Its protein reads: CASRWTRPGELFF.